Below are 19 T cell receptor beta chains sequenced from a single sample in a study of shared clonotypes between healthy human individuals. Assay used: immunoSEQ multiplex PCR; TCRdb lists only in-frame clones, some missing. The sample holds around 2.1 million clones, 95% seen once. The source material was naive CD4+ T cells sorted from blood. Regarding subset: CD45RA+ positively selected. These receptors all stem from a man aged 18 to 35 in good health.

V is TRBV11-2 and J is TRBJ2-1; 7 nucleotides match TRBD1. There are 13 residues in the CDR3. Losses at the gene ends were 1 base for V and 16 bases for J; bases not matched to a gene: 10. In germline, CDR1 is SGHAT, CDR2 FQNNGV. The CDR3 nucleotides read TGTGCCAGCAGCTTAGCCGGACAGGCCGCTGACTTCTTC. Translated, it gives CASSLAGQAADFF.

This chain uses TRBV7-9 with TRBJ2-1; the match to TRBD2 covers 7 bases. V lost 7 bases, J lost 5 bases, and 11 bases stayed unmatched. Germline V lookup: CDR1 SEHNR, CDR2 FQNEAQ (reference sequence). The CDR3 sequence is 15 residues long. CDR3 sequence: CASIREASGDNEQFF. For the CDR3, the DNA is TGTGCCAGCATCCGGGAAGCTAGCGGAGACAATGAGCAGTTCTTC.

With respect to this clone: Within the sample, other DNA sequences also encode this same CDR3. This chain joins TRBV6-5 and TRBJ1-1; D uncertain. V gave up 2 bases and J gave up 1 base, with 8 bases separating them. Germline V CDR1 and CDR2: MNHEY, SVGAGI. This CDR3 has 14 residues. The CDR3 bases are TGTGCCAGCAGTTACGGCGGTAAGAACACTGAAGCTTTCTTT. Its protein product is CASSYGGKNTEAFF.

The CDR3 DNA sequence: TGTGCCAGCAGTTTATCTAGCCCTAGATACACCATATATTTT. The encoded protein is CASSLSSPRYTIYF. The chain links TRBV28 to TRBJ1-3; D is uncertain. V was pared by 1 base and J by 8 bases, with 12 bases between. This CDR3 has 14 amino acids. Germline CDR1 reads MDHEN; CDR2 reads SYDVKM.

The chain carries TRBV6-6 and TRBJ2-7; 7 nucleotides agree with TRBD1. V lost 5 bases and J lost 0; bases outside the gene matches: 4. Germline values: CDR1 MNHNY, CDR2 SVGAGI (reference sequence). This CDR3 is built from 14 residues. The chain's CDR3 is CASSPRGSSYEQYF. CDR3 sequence (DNA): TGTGCCAGCAGTCCCAGGGGGTCCTCCTACGAGCAGTACTTC.

The chain carries TRBV19 and TRBJ1-6; TRBD1 might be the D (6 bases). V gave up 3 bases and J gave up 11 bases, with 14 bases separating them. The germline gives CDR1 LNHDA, CDR2 SQIVND (reference sequence). The CDR3 spans 14 residues. The CDR3: CASSIRGGFPPLHF. The CDR3 nucleotides are TGTGCCAGTAGTATCCGAGGGGGGTTTCCACCCCTCCACTTT.

The chain has TRBV7-9 and TRBJ1-6; D perhaps matches TRBD1 (5 bases). Germline V gives CDR1 SEHNR, CDR2 FQNEAQ (reference sequence). This CDR3 region has 12 residues. Trimming removed 3 bases from V and 19 bases from J, with 16 bases in between. This CDR3 is CASSFSGTQLHF. CDR3 in DNA: TGTGCCAGCAGCTTTTCCGGGACCCAACTACACTTT.

This chain joins TRBV6-5 and TRBJ1-6, with D perhaps TRBD1 (6 bases). The CDR3 runs 13 residues. Germline CDR1 MNHEY, CDR2 SVGAGI. Trimming pared 8 bases from V and 10 bases from J, leaving 15 bases between. The CDR3 nucleotides are TGTGCCAGCGGAGGGACAAGCTTATCACCCCTCCACTTT. Its protein product is CASGGTSLSPLHF.

This clone has only one observation. Other DNA sequences in the same sample also yield this CDR3. The genes are TRBV6-1 and TRBJ1-2; no reliable D call. The CDR3 is made up of 11 amino acids. Per germline, CDR1 MNHNS and CDR2 SASEGT. Between the trimmed V and J ends, which lost 1 base and 7 bases, there was a span of 4 bases. This CDR3 reads CASSEVGGYTF. The CDR3 DNA is TGTGCCAGCAGTGAAGTTGGTGGCTACACCTTC.

The rearrangement links TRBV19 to TRBJ1-2, with 8 bases that match TRBD1. With 4 bases clipped from V and 2 bases from J, the junction kept 6 bases outside the gene matches. This CDR3 comprises 15 residues. CDR1 and CDR2 (germline): LNHDA, SQIVND (reference sequence). The CDR3 protein is CASSRGQGNNYGYTF. DNA for the CDR3: TGTGCCAGTAGTAGAGGACAGGGCAACAACTATGGCTACACCTTC.

V and J are TRBV5-4 and TRBJ2-7; 9 nucleotides match TRBD1. Germline V gene lookup returns CDR1 SGHNT and CDR2 YYREEE (reference sequence). The CDR3 extends over 16 amino acids. With V trimmed by 0 bases and J by 7 bases, 11 bases remained unmatched. The CDR3 sequence is CASSLAGTGTGKEQYF. Written as DNA, the CDR3 is TGTGCCAGCAGCTTGGCCGGGACAGGGACAGGTAAAGAGCAGTACTTC.

This rearrangement joins TRBV30 to TRBJ2-5, with D possibly TRBD1 on 5 matching bases. Germline CDR1 is GTSNPN and CDR2 is SVGIG (reference sequence). V lost 3 bases and J lost 1, with 12 bases in between. The length of the CDR3 is 14 residues. The CDR3 region has the DNA TGTGCCTGGAGGTCCGCAGGGCCCCAAGAGACCCAGTACTTC. Its protein product is CAWRSAGPQETQYF.

This clone was found once. The chain links TRBV9 to TRBJ2-3, with D unclear. The CDR3 runs 17 residues. From germline, CDR1 is SGDLS and CDR2 YYNGEE. V gave up 0 bases and J gave up 0 bases, with 14 bases separating them. The CDR3 region is CASSVVATSLSTDTQYF. CDR3 nucleotides: TGTGCCAGCAGCGTAGTGGCGACTTCGCTTAGCACAGATACGCAGTATTTT.

The rearrangement uses TRBV18 and TRBJ1-4, with D maybe TRBD1 (6 bases). CDR1 is KGHSH and CDR2 is LQKENI in the germline V gene. This CDR3 spans 14 amino acids. V shed 1 base and J shed 5 bases, with 8 bases lying between them. CDR3 amino acids: CASSPQGGNEKLFF. In DNA, the CDR3 is TGTGCCAGCTCACCACAGGGGGGAAATGAAAAACTGTTTTTT. Full variable domain (rest looked up from reference TRBV18 and TRBJ1-4): NAGVMQNPRHLVRRRGQEARLRCSPMKGHSHVYWYRQLPEEGLKFMVYLQKENIIDESGMPKERFSAEFPKEGPSILRIQQVVRGDSAAYFCASSPQGGNEKLFFGSGTQLSVL.

The genes are TRBV7-2 and TRBJ1-5; tentative D call: TRBD1 (5 bases). The V end was cut by 4 bases, the J end by 4 bases, with 8 bases between. The germline V gene has CDR1 SGHTA and CDR2 FQGNSA. The CDR3 sequence is 13 residues long. CDR3 amino acids: CASSSTGNQPQHF. The CDR3 DNA sequence: TGTGCCAGCAGCTCTACAGGAAATCAGCCCCAGCATTTT. The full variable domain, rest sourced from reference TRBV7-2 and TRBJ1-5, is GAGVSQSPSNKVTEKGKDVELRCDPISGHTALYWYRQSLGQGLEFLIYFQGNSAPDKSGLPSDRFSAERTGGSVSTLTIQRTQQEDSAVYLCASSSTGNQPQHFGDGTRLSIL.

The rearrangement links TRBV7-9 to TRBJ1-3; D remains unclear. The germline gives CDR1 SEHNR, CDR2 FQNEAQ (reference sequence). The CDR3 totals 16 residues. Trimming left V 4 bases short and J 0 bases short, with 13 bases between. The CDR3 protein is CASSSQSASSGNTIYF. The CDR3 DNA follows: TGTGCCAGCAGCTCCCAATCGGCTAGCTCTGGAAACACCATATATTTT.

The chain couples TRBV6-6 to TRBJ1-5; D not certain. The length of the CDR3 is 15 residues. The V gene lost 6 bases and the J gene lost 0 bases, with 12 bases spanning the gap. Germline V lookup: CDR1 MNHNY, CDR2 SVGAGI (reference sequence). The CDR3 sequence is CASSRTGNSNQPQHF. In DNA, the CDR3 is TGTGCCAGCAGCCGGACGGGCAATAGCAATCAGCCCCAGCATTTT.

The rearrangement joins TRBV4-3 to TRBJ1-1; D is unclear. This CDR3 contains 14 residues. Per the germline V gene, CDR1 is LGHNA and CDR2 is YSLEER. Trimming removed 4 bases from V and 0 bases from J, with 9 bases in between. DNA of the CDR3: TGCGCCAGCAGCCTGTATCAGATGAACACTGAAGCTTTCTTT. This codes for CASSLYQMNTEAFF.

The V and J genes are TRBV9 and TRBJ1-1, with 9 bases identical to TRBD1. CDR1 SGDLS and CDR2 YYNGEE come from the germline V gene. V trimming: 3 bases; J trimming: 3 bases; junction bases outside the gene matches: 6. There are 15 residues in the CDR3. DNA for the CDR3: TGTGCCAGCAGCGCACAGGGGGCCCATGACACTGAAGCTTTCTTT. This gives the protein CASSAQGAHDTEAFF.